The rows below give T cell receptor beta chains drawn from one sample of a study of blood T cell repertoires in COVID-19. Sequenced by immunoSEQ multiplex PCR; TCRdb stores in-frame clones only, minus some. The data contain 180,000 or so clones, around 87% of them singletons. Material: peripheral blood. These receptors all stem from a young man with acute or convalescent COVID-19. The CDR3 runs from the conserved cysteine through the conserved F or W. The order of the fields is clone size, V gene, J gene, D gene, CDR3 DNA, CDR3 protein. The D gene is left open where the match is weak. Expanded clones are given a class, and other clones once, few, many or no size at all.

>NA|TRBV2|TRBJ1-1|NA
TGTGCCAGCACCTTGGGGGCTGGGACTGAAGCTTTCTTT
CASTLGAGTEAFF
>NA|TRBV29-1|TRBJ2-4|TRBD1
TGCAGCGGTTTGGACAGGGAAAAAAACATTCAGTACTTC
CSGLDREKNIQYF
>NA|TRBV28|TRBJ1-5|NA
TGTGCCAGCAGTCCCCAAACAGGGCGAAATCAGCCCCAGCATTTT
CASSPQTGRNQPQHF
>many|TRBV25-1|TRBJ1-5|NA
TGTGCCAGCAGTGGCACAAGCAATCAGCCCCAGCATTTT
CASSGTSNQPQHF
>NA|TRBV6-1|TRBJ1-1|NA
TGTGCCAGCAGTGATGAGTTCAACACTGAAGCTTTCTTT
CASSDEFNTEAFF
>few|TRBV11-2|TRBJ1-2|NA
TGTGCCAGCAGCTTGGCAGGGCGGTATGGCTACACCTTC
CASSLAGRYGYTF
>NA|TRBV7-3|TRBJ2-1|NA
TGTGCCAGCAGCCCCGGAGGCTCCTACAATGAGCAGTTCTTC
CASSPGGSYNEQFF
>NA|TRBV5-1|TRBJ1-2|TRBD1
TGCGCCAGCAGCGTTACAGGGGTCTATGGCTACACCTTC
CASSVTGVYGYTF
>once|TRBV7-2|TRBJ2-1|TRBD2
TGTGCCAGCAGCTTAGCGGGGCGGGGGAAAAACAATGAGCAGTTCTTC
CASSLAGRGKNNEQFF
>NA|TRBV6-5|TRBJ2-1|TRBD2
TGTGCCAGCAGTTACCAGGCTAGCGGGACCTACAATGAGCAGTTCTTC
CASSYQASGTYNEQFF
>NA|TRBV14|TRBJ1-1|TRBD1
TGTGCCAGCAGCCTGACAGTTTGGGACAGGAGGGGCACTGAAGCTTTCTTT
CASSLTVWDRRGTEAFF